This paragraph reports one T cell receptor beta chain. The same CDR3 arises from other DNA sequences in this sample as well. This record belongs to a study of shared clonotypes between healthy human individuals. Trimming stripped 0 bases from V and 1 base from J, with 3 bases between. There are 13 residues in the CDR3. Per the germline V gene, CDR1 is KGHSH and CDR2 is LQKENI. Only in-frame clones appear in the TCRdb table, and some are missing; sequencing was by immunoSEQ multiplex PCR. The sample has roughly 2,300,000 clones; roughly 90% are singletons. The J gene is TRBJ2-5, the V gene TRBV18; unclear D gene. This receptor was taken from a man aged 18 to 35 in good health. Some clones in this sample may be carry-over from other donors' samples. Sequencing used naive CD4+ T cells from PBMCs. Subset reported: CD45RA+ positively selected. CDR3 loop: CASSPPSQETQYF. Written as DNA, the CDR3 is TGTGCCAGCTCACCACCTAGCCAAGAGACCCAGTACTTC. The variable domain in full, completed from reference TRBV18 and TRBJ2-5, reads NAGVMQNPRHLVRRRGQEARLRCSPMKGHSHVYWYRQLPEEGLKFMVYLQKENIIDESGMPKERFSAEFPKEGPSILRIQQVVRGDSAAYFCASSPPSQETQYFGPGTRLLVL.